This is a list of T cell receptor beta chains from one sample in a study of blood T cell repertoires in COVID-19. Libraries were prepared by immunoSEQ multiplex PCR; TCRdb keeps only in-frame clonotypes and omits some of them. The sample has roughly 130,000 clones, 70% to 90% seen once; the top ten hold around 3.6%. The source material was peripheral blood. The receptors were gathered from a woman aged 55-69 years with acute or convalescent COVID-19. The CDR3 runs from the conserved cysteine through the conserved F or W. D genes are given only for firm matches. Not all rows give a size; the values are once, few, many and, for expanded clones, a class.

D gene | clone size | J gene | V gene | CDR3 DNA | CDR3 protein
. | . | TRBJ1-1 | TRBV7-2 | TGTGCCAGCAGCCCGGAGGGCTTGGGAAACACTGAAGCTTTCTTT | CASSPEGLGNTEAFF
. | . | TRBJ1-5 | TRBV29-1 | TGCAGCGTTGAAGCCGGACGGGGTCAGCCCCAGCATTTT | CSVEAGRGQPQHF
. | . | TRBJ2-7 | TRBV28 | TGTGCCAGCAGTCTCATACAGGGTCGGAGCTACGAGCAGTACTTC | CASSLIQGRSYEQYF
TRBD1 | few | TRBJ1-5 | TRBV28 | TGTGCCAGCACCACCCAAACCGGGACAGGGGGCTGGAGCAATCAGCCCCAGCATTTT | CASTTQTGTGGWSNQPQHF
. | . | TRBJ2-2 | TRBV28 | TGTGCCAGCAAACTTAGACAGTACACCGGGGAGCTGTTTTTT | CASKLRQYTGELFF
. | once | TRBJ1-2 | TRBV19 | TGTGCCAGTAGTATAGACAGGAACTATGGCTACACCTTC | CASSIDRNYGYTF
TRBD1 | once | TRBJ1-5 | TRBV6-5 | TGTGCCAGCAGAGGACAGGAGAGCAATCAGCCCCAGCATTTT | CASRGQESNQPQHF
TRBD1 | . | TRBJ2-3 | TRBV4-2 | TGTGCCAGCAGCCAATTCCAGGGGGATGGCACAGATACGCAGTATTTT | CASSQFQGDGTDTQYF
. | . | TRBJ1-2 | TRBV19 | TGTGCCAGTAGTATATCGAAACAGGGTAACTATGGCTACACCTTC | CASSISKQGNYGYTF
. | . | TRBJ2-1 | TRBV4-2 | TGTGCCAGCAGCCAAGGGGTGGCGGGCCGCTCCTACAATGAGCAGTTCTTC | CASSQGVAGRSYNEQFF
. | . | TRBJ1-1 | TRBV25-1 | TGTGCCAGCAGAAAGTCTCAGGCCGTTAACACTGAAGCTTTCTTT | CASRKSQAVNTEAFF
. | . | TRBJ1-1 | TRBV14 | TGTGCCAGCAGCCGGGGGGGGCTCACTGAAGCTTTCTTT | CASSRGGLTEAFF
. | . | TRBJ2-3 | TRBV3-1/TRBV3-2 | TGTGCCAGCAGCCAAGGCAGGGGAACAGATACGCAGTATTTT | CASSQGRGTDTQYF
TRBD1 | . | TRBJ1-1 | TRBV6-5 | TGTGCCAGCAGTTCCCTTAAAACAGGGGGCGTCGGAGCTTTCTTT | CASSSLKTGGVGAFF
TRBD1 | . | TRBJ2-7 | TRBV29-1 | TGCAGTATCTCCGGGACAGGGATCTACGAGCAGTACTTC | CSISGTGIYEQYF
TRBD2 | . | TRBJ2-3 | TRBV11-2 | TGTGCCAGCAGCCTCTCTCCGGGACTAACATTAGATACGCAGTATTTT | CASSLSPGLTLDTQYF
TRBD2 | . | TRBJ2-5 | TRBV7-9 | TGTGCCAGCAGCTCCCCCCGGGGAGGGCGAGAGACCCAGTACTTC | CASSSPRGGRETQYF
. | . | TRBJ1-1 | TRBV6-1 | TGTGCCAGCACCTTGGGGGGTAAAGCTGAAGCTTTCTTT | CASTLGGKAEAFF
TRBD2 | . | TRBJ2-1 | TRBV4-2 | TGTGCCAGCAGCCAATACGGTAAGGGACTAGTCGCGAATGAGCAGTTCTTC | CASSQYGKGLVANEQFF
. | . | TRBJ2-1 | TRBV18 | TGTGCCAGCTCACCCTCCGCGGGTGCTGAGCAGTTCTTC | CASSPSAGAEQFF
TRBD1 | . | TRBJ1-2 | TRBV28 | TGTGCCAGCAGTTCCACCCGACAGGGTAGGAACTATGGCTACACCTTC | CASSSTRQGRNYGYTF
TRBD2 | few | TRBJ2-2 | TRBV19 | TGTGCCAGTAATAGGCTAGCGGGAGTCGGGGAGCTGTTTTTT | CASNRLAGVGELFF
. | . | TRBJ1-2 | TRBV3-1/TRBV3-2 | TGTGCCAGCAGCCAGGGAATGGGGGCTCACTATGGCTACACCTTC | CASSQGMGAHYGYTF
. | . | TRBJ2-3 | TRBV20-1 | TGCAGTGCTAGTAGGGGGGGAGCCACAGATACGCAGTATTTT | CSASRGGATDTQYF
TRBD1 | . | TRBJ2-3 | TRBV6-5 | TGTGCCAGCAGTCAGACAGGGTTGGGAGCAGATACGCAGTATTTT | CASSQTGLGADTQYF
. | . | TRBJ1-3 | TRBV11-3 | TGTGCCAGCAGCGTGTTTCAGGCGGGTCACTCTGGAAACACCATATATTTT | CASSVFQAGHSGNTIYF
. | . | TRBJ2-7 | TRBV2 | TGTGCCAGCAGTGAAGCGCTTCAGGGGAGAGGCGAGCAGTACTTC | CASSEALQGRGEQYF
. | few | TRBJ1-4 | TRBV6-1 | TGTGCCAGCAGTGATGGGTCCGGCGGAAAACTGTTTTTT | CASSDGSGGKLFF
TRBD1 | . | TRBJ1-1 | TRBV6-5 | TGTGCCAGCAGTCTCCGGGACAGGGTTCCCGAAGCTTTCTTT | CASSLRDRVPEAFF
. | . | TRBJ1-1 | TRBV5-6 | TGTGCCAGCAGCTTGGGTGGTTTGAGCACTGAAGCTTTCTTT | CASSLGGLSTEAFF
TRBD2 | . | TRBJ2-7 | TRBV28 | TGTGCCAGCAGTGACTCTAGCGGGGGAAACTACGAGCAGTACTTC | CASSDSSGGNYEQYF
. | . | TRBJ2-7 | TRBV19 | TGTGCCAGTAGTATGCAAATCTACTACGAGCAGTACTTC | CASSMQIYYEQYF
. | . | TRBJ1-1 | TRBV5-1 | TGCGCCAGCAGCCCCGGGGTTGGGGCTGAAGCTTTCTTT | CASSPGVGAEAFF
. | . | TRBJ2-1 | TRBV2 | TGTGCCAGCGGTGCAGTCGATGAGCAGTTCTTC | CASGAVDEQFF
TRBD1 | . | TRBJ1-6 | TRBV2 | TGTGCCAGCAGCGACCTCGGGGACAGGCTTTCACCCCTCCACTTT | CASSDLGDRLSPLHF
TRBD2 | . | TRBJ2-3 | TRBV28 | TGTGCCAGCAGTTTTATTAAGCGGGAGTTTAGAACAGATACGCAGTATTTT | CASSFIKREFRTDTQYF
TRBD1 | . | TRBJ1-2 | TRBV28 | TGTGCCAGCAGCCCTAAGACAGGGAGTTACACCTTC | CASSPKTGSYTF
TRBD1 | . | TRBJ2-7 | TRBV2 | TGTGCCAGCAGTACGGGACAGGTTCAACCAGGCGAGCAGTACTTC | CASSTGQVQPGEQYF
. | . | TRBJ2-3 | TRBV5-1 | TGCGCCAGCAGCTTGTACTCTAGCACAGATACGCAGTATTTT | CASSLYSSTDTQYF
. | . | TRBJ2-2 | TRBV24-1 | TGTGCCACCAGAGCGGGCACGAACACCGGGGAGCTGTTTTTT | CATRAGTNTGELFF
. | . | TRBJ1-1 | TRBV5-1 | TGCGCCAGCAGCTTGGTGTCGGGCGGGGGAATCAACACTGAAGCTTTCTTT | CASSLVSGGGINTEAFF
. | . | TRBJ2-1 | TRBV24-1 | TGTGCCACCAGTGATTTATCGGCAGGGGGACTCCATGAGCAGTTCTTC | CATSDLSAGGLHEQFF
TRBD2 | . | TRBJ2-1 | TRBV25-1 | TGTGCCAGCAGGGTAGCGGGAGGGCACAATGAGCAGTTCTTC | CASRVAGGHNEQFF
TRBD1 | . | TRBJ2-3 | TRBV7-7 | TGTGCTAGCAGCCTCGGACAGGGTCCGGGAGATACGCAGTATTTT | CASSLGQGPGDTQYF
. | . | TRBJ2-5 | TRBV6-6 | TGTGCCAGCAGCCACGGTCGGGGTTCTGTCGAGGAGACCCAGTACTTC | CASSHGRGSVEETQYF
TRBD1 | . | TRBJ1-5 | TRBV10-3 | TGTGCCATCAGCAGACAGGGAAATCAGCCCCAGCATTTT | CAISRQGNQPQHF
TRBD2 | few | TRBJ2-7 | TRBV27 | TGTGCCAGCAGTTTACAGACTAGCGGAGCCTACGAGCAGTACTTC | CASSLQTSGAYEQYF
TRBD1 | once | TRBJ1-4 | TRBV28 | TGTGCCAGCACCCCCAGGGGGTCCACTAATGAAAAACTGTTTTTT | CASTPRGSTNEKLFF
. | . | TRBJ2-1 | TRBV7-9 | TGTGCCAGCAGCTTAGGTCGGGGAGCACTTTGGAATGAGCAGTTCTTC | CASSLGRGALWNEQFF
TRBD1 | . | TRBJ1-2 | TRBV19 | TGTGCCAGTAGTATAGGGCAGGGGGCGAACTATGGCTACACCTTC | CASSIGQGANYGYTF
. | . | TRBJ1-1 | TRBV7-8 | TGTGCCAGCAGTCGTATGACAGCAGTGAACACTGAAGCTTTCTTT | CASSRMTAVNTEAFF
TRBD2 | . | TRBJ2-3 | TRBV4-1 | TGCGCCAGCAGCCAGGAAACGGGACTAGCGGGAGCGGGCACAGATACGCAGTATTTT | CASSQETGLAGAGTDTQYF
. | . | TRBJ2-2 | TRBV27 | TGTGCCAGCCGCTCCGGAGGGACCGTAACCGGGGAGCTGTTTTTT | CASRSGGTVTGELFF
. | . | TRBJ1-1 | TRBV5-5 | TGTGCCAGCAGCTTTACAGTGAACACTGAAGCTTTCTTT | CASSFTVNTEAFF
. | once | TRBJ2-1 | TRBV3-1/TRBV3-2 | TGTGCCAGCAGCCCCGGGACTTTTACCTACAATGAGCAGTTCTTC | CASSPGTFTYNEQFF
. | . | TRBJ2-7 | TRBV7-7 | TGTGCTAGCAGCTTAGCTCCGGACAGCGAGCAGTACTTC | CASSLAPDSEQYF
. | . | TRBJ2-7 | TRBV28 | TGTGCCAGCAGTTTGATATCAGGGCAGGGGACACCCTACGAGCAGTACTTC | CASSLISGQGTPYEQYF
TRBD1 | . | TRBJ1-1 | TRBV5-1 | TGCGCCAGCAGCTTTAAAACAGGGGACGCTGAAGCTTTCTTT | CASSFKTGDAEAFF
TRBD2 | . | TRBJ2-5 | TRBV13 | TGTGCCAGCAGCTTAGAAGGAGCGGGAGGGCCGGGGACCCAGTACTTC | CASSLEGAGGPGTQYF
TRBD2 | . | TRBJ2-3 | TRBV10-2 | TGCGCCAGCAGGATTCAGCTGGCGGGAGTGGGTACAGATACGCAGTATTTT | CASRIQLAGVGTDTQYF